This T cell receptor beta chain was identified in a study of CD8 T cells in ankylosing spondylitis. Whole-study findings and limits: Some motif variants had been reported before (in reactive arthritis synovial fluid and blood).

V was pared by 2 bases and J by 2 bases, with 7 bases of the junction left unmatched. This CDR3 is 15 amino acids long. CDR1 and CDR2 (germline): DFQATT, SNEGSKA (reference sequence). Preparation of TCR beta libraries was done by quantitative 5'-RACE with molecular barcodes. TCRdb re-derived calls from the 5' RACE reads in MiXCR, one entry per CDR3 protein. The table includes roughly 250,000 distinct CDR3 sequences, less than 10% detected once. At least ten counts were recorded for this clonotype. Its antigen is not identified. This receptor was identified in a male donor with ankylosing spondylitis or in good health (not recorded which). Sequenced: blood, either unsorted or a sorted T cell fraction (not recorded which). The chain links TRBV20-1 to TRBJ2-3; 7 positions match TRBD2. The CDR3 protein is CSARRPGTITDTQYF. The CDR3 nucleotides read TGCAGTGCTAGACGTCCCGGGACTATCACAGATACGCAGTATTTT.